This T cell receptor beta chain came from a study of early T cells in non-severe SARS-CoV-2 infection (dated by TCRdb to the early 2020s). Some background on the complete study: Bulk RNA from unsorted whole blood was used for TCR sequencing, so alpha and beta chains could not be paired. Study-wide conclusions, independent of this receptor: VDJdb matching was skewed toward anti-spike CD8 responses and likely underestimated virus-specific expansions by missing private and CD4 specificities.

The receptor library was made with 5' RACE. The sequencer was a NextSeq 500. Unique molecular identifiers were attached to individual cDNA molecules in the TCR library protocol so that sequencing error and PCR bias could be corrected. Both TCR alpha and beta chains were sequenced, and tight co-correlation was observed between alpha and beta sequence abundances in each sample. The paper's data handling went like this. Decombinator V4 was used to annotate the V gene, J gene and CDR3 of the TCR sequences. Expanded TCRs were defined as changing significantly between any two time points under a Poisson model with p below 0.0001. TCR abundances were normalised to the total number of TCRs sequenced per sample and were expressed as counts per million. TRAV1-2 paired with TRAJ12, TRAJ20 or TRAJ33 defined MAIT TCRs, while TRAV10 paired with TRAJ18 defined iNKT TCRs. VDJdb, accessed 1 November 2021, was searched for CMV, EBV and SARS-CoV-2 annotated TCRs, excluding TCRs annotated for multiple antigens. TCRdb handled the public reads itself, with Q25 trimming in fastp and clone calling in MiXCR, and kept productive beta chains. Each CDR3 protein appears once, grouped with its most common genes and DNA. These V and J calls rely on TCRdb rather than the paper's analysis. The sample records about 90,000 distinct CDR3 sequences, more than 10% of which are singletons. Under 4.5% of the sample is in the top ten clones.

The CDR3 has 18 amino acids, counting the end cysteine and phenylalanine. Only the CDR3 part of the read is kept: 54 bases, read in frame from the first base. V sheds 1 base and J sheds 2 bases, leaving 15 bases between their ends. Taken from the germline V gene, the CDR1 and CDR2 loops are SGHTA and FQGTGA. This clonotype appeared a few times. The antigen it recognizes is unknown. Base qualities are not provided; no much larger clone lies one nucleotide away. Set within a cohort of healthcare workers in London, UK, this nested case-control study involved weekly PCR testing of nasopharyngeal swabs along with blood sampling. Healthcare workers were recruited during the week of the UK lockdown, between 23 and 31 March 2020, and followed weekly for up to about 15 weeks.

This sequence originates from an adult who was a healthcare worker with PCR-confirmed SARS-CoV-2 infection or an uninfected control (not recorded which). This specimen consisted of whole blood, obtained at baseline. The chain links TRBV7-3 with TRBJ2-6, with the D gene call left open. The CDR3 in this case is CASSLNEGFLAGANVLTF. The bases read TGTGCCAGCAGCTTAAACGAAGGTTTCTTGGCTGGGGCCAACGTCCTGACTTTC.